This record covers a single T cell receptor beta chain. Its antigen is currently unknown. These data originate in a study of CXCR3-negative and CXCR3-positive naive CD8 T cells. Libraries of TRB cDNA were made by 5' RACE and carried UMIs. No DNA is given; TCRdb re-called the 5' RACE reads and lists each CDR3 protein once. The data include fewer than 60,000 distinct CDR3 sequences; the top ten clones carry more than 1.3%. Using triplicate sorts, 300,000 cells were collected each time from every CD8+ T cell subset. Findings and caveats of the study: Both naive subsets showed comparably high diversity, and memory CD8+ cells showed much lower diversity. Unlike memory cells, which differed, naive CXCR3-negative and CXCR3-positive cells had similar TRBV-TRBJ usage. The TRB CDR3s that CXCR3-positive naive cells carried were more hydrophobic than those of CXCR3-negative naive cells.

Germline V gene data show CDR1 as DFQATT and CDR2 as SNEGSKA (reference sequence). The CDR3 is 13 residues long. Specimen: naive CXCR3- CD8+ T cells from blood. As for subset: CD45RO-CCR7+CD27+CD95- naive CD8+ T cells lacking CXCR3 (TNR3-). J is TRBJ2-7 and V is TRBV20-1; TCRdb returns TRBD1, unconfirmable since there is no DNA. The clonotype originates from a human donor in good health. Some clones in this sample may be carry-over from other donors' samples. CDR3: CSARNPQGNEQYF.